The present entry profiles one T cell receptor beta chain with its context. No antigen is known for it. Other DNA sequences in this sample translate to the same CDR3. This entry comes from a study of T cell responses to AZD1222 COVID-19 vaccine. Regarding the study as a whole: Clonal diversity was possibly underestimated, and white British individuals and females predominated among donors.

Germline CDR1 MDHEN, CDR2 SYDVKM. V was clipped by 3 bases and J by 0 bases; unmatched bases: 2. The length of the CDR3 is 14 residues. TCRdb keeps only in-frame clones here, not all; method: immunoSEQ multiplex PCR. The sample holds about 190,000 clones; approximately 94% are singletons and the top ten take about 9.2%. The receptor comes from an adult in good health. The sample was peripheral blood, taken on day 0 of AZD1222 vaccination. J is TRBJ2-7 and V is TRBV28; 7 bases map to TRBD2. CDR3 in DNA: TGTGCCAGCAGTTTTGCGGGGGTCTCCTACGAGCAGTACTTC. Its translation: CASSFAGVSYEQYF.